The next 3 T cell receptor beta chains were all read from a single sample in a study of beta chain features in type 1 diabetes. The authors reverse transcribed all of the isolated RNA, so sequencing captured expressed TCRB transcripts. Method: immunoSEQ multiplex PCR; TCRdb's copy keeps in-frame clones and lacks some. The table records a few hundred thousand clones, over 9.5% of them present only once. The sequencing sample was made of naive CD4+ T cells from blood. These receptors all stem from a woman aged 18-29 years in good health.

Regarding this clone: One junction end disagrees with the germline gene, perhaps due to a read error. The chain links TRBV30 to TRBJ2-7, with D perhaps matching TRBD1 (5 bases). CDR3 length equals 13 residues. CDR1 GTSNPN and CDR2 SVGIG come from the germline V gene (reference sequence). DNA for the CDR3: TGTGCCTGGAGTGTAAACATCCGTGACAGCCGATTCTTC. Protein sequence: CAWSVNIRDSRFF. Full variable domain (missing parts from reference TRBV30 and TRBJ2-7): SQTIHQWPATLVQPVGSPLSLECTVEGTSNPNLYWYRQAAGRGLQLLFYSVGIGQISSEVPQNLSASRPQDRQFILSSKKLLLSDSGFYLCAWSVNIRDSRFFGPGTRLTVT.

This clone was counted only a few times. The rearrangement uses TRBV27 and TRBJ2-6; D possibly corresponds to TRBD2 (6 bases). The CDR3 covers 16 residues. The V gene lost 1 base and the J gene lost 0 bases, with 7 bases spanning the gap. From germline, CDR1 is MNHEY and CDR2 SMNVEV (reference sequence). The CDR3 coding sequence is TGTGCCAGCAGTTTATGGAGGGGCTCTGGGGCCAACGTCCTGACTTTC. Translated, it gives CASSLWRGSGANVLTF.

The chain uses TRBV4-2 and TRBJ1-1; D is perhaps TRBD1 (5 bases). V shed 2 bases and J shed 1 base, with 11 bases lying between them. The CDR3 loop spans 15 amino acids. The germline CDR1 and CDR2 sequences are LGHNA and YNFKEQ. The CDR3, as DNA: TGTGCCAGCAGCCAACAGGGAATTCGGAACACTGAAGCTTTCTTT. As protein: CASSQQGIRNTEAFF.